This passage covers 17 T cell receptor beta chains from one sample sequenced in a study of OX40 agonist ivuxolimab in advanced cancers. Receptor libraries were prepared by the immunoSEQ multiplex PCR assay. Drawn from immuneACCESS, this table holds only the in-frame rearrangements with V and J called that TCRdb kept. Clones are partly lost; checked studies trace under half to an unresolved V gene and leave the rest unexplained. The sample profile shows 20,000 to 25,000 clones; about 80% of them were found once. The biggest ten clones account for 23% of the sample. The sample here was CD4+ or CD8+ T cells sorted from blood, taken in a trial of the OX40 agonist ivuxolimab. The source is an adult with an advanced solid tumor such as melanoma, head and neck, liver or kidney cancer.

The V and J genes are TRBV9 and TRBJ2-7; no clear D. Per the germline V gene, CDR1 is SGDLS and CDR2 is YYNGEE. The CDR3 has 14 residues. V lost 0 bases and J lost 4, with 11 bases in between. CDR3 sequence: CASSVGSPGYEQYF. For the CDR3, the DNA is TGTGCCAGCAGCGTAGGATCCCCCGGGTACGAGCAGTACTTC.

This chain connects TRBV5-1 to TRBJ2-3; D is ambiguous. V shed 8 bases and J shed 1 base, with 11 bases lying between them. CDR1 and CDR2 from the germline V gene are SGHRS and YFSETQ. The CDR3 consists of 13 residues. Here the CDR3 DNA reads TGCGCCAGTGCGGCGTTCGGCACAGATACGCAGTATTTT. Translation: CASAAFGTDTQYF.

Judged by abundance, this clone is medium-sized. The V call is TRBV11-2, the J call TRBJ1-1, with 8 bases fitting TRBD1. CDR3 length equals 14 residues. V was pared by 5 bases and J by 1 base, with 3 bases of the junction left unmatched. Germline V lookup: CDR1 SGHAT, CDR2 FQNNGV. Written as DNA, the CDR3 is TGTGCCAGCAGCCCAGGACAGGGGAACACTGAAGCTTTCTTT. As protein: CASSPGQGNTEAFF.

The CDR3 DNA is TGTGCCAGCAGCTTAGACCCGTACTATGGCTACACCTTC. This sequence encodes CASSLDPYYGYTF. The chain employs TRBV7-2 and TRBJ1-2; D uncertain. CDR3 length: 13 residues. V lost 1 base, J lost 3 bases, and 6 bases lay in between. Per germline, CDR1 SGHTA and CDR2 FQGNSA.

This chain joins TRBV5-1 and TRBJ1-1; D is undetermined. CDR3 size: 13 residues. The germline V gene has CDR1 SGHRS and CDR2 YFSETQ. V was trimmed by 0 bases and J by 1 base, leaving 4 bases between them. Here the CDR3 DNA reads TGCGCCAGCAGCTTGGCCAAGAACACTGAAGCTTTCTTT. Its protein product is CASSLAKNTEAFF.

V and J are TRBV10-2 and TRBJ1-5, with no clear D. The V end lost 3 bases, the J end lost 7 bases, and 16 bases lay between the germline ends. From germline, CDR1 is WSHSY and CDR2 SAAADI. The CDR3 length is 15 residues. CDR3 amino acids: CASSDALLGVQPQHF. In DNA form, the CDR3 reads TGCGCCAGCAGTGACGCGCTCCTCGGTGTCCAGCCCCAGCATTTT.

The gene calls are TRBV7-9 and TRBJ2-1; 7 nucleotides align to TRBD1. Trimming cost V 5 bases and J 2 bases; bases outside gene matches: 6. CDR3 length equals 15 residues. Germline CDR1 is SEHNR and CDR2 is FQNEAQ (reference sequence). CDR3 protein: CASSAGTVTYNEQFF. In nucleotides, the CDR3 is TGTGCCAGCAGCGCCGGGACAGTGACCTACAATGAGCAGTTCTTC.

V gene TRBV4-1 combines with J gene TRBJ1-5, with TRBD1 as a possible D gene (6 bases). This CDR3 region has 16 residues. CDR1 MGHRA and CDR2 YSYEKL come from the germline V gene. Trimming stripped 0 bases from V and 4 bases from J, with 13 bases between. CDR3 sequence (DNA): TGCGCCAGCAGCCAAGAAAGGGACACAAGAAATCAGCCCCAGCATTTT. It is translated as CASSQERDTRNQPQHF.

The chain has TRBV7-3 and TRBJ2-1; D call uncertain. Trimming left V 4 bases short and J 5 bases short, with 12 bases between. The CDR3 runs to 14 residues. Germline V CDR1 and CDR2: SGHTA, FQGTGA. The CDR3 DNA reads as TGTGCCAGCAGCTGGGTCGGGTCGGACAATGAGCAGTTCTTC. Protein sequence: CASSWVGSDNEQFF. Full variable domain (remainder filled in from reference TRBV7-3 and TRBJ2-1): GAGVSQTPSNKVTEKGKYVELRCDPISGHTALYWYRQSLGQGPEFLIYFQGTGAADDSGLPNDRFFAVRPEGSVSTLKIQRTERGDSAVYLCASSWVGSDNEQFFGPGTRLTVL.

The genes are TRBV7-2 and TRBJ2-1; unclear D gene. The CDR3 totals 12 residues. The V and J ends lost 5 bases and 8 bases respectively, with 10 bases between them. The germline V gene has CDR1 SGHTA and CDR2 FQGNSA. The CDR3 region has the DNA TGTGCCAGCAGCCGCAGTGACGATGAGCAGTTCTTC. As protein: CASSRSDDEQFF.

The CDR3 DNA is TGTGCCAGCAGCCAGGGGTCTGAGACCCAGTACTTC. Protein: CASSQGSETQYF. The J gene is TRBJ2-5, the V gene TRBV4-2, with D unresolved. V lost 3 bases, J lost 5 bases, and 7 bases lay in between. CDR3 length: 12 residues. Germline CDR1 LGHNA, CDR2 YNFKEQ.

The rearrangement joins TRBV27 to TRBJ1-5; D not resolved. This CDR3 is 15 amino acids long. Germline V gene sequence: CDR1 MNHEY, CDR2 SMNVEV (reference sequence). Trimming shortened V by 6 bases and J by 4 bases, and 16 bases separated the two germline ends. The CDR3 reads CASRSGPGANQPQHF. Here the CDR3 DNA reads TGTGCCAGCAGGTCCGGCCCCGGAGCTAATCAGCCCCAGCATTTT.

The rearrangement links TRBV5-6 to TRBJ2-1; unclear D gene. Germline V lookup: CDR1 SGHDT, CDR2 YYEEEE. The CDR3 covers 13 residues. V lost 1 base and J lost 11, with 13 bases in between. CDR3 DNA: TGTGCCAGCAGCTTGCAGCGCTCACGCAAGCAGTTCTTC. This encodes CASSLQRSRKQFF.

This clone is a singleton in its sample. The genes are TRBV28 and TRBJ2-7; D tentatively reads TRBD1 or TRBD2 (6 bases each). The V end was cut by 6 bases, the J end by 0 bases, with 12 bases between. Germline V gene sequence: CDR1 MDHEN, CDR2 SYDVKM. CDR3 length: 14 residues. The CDR3 spells CASSPGGRSYEQYF. The CDR3 nucleotides read TGTGCCAGCAGCCCTGGGGGGCGCTCCTACGAGCAGTACTTC.

This rearrangement joins TRBV5-6 to TRBJ2-5; either TRBD1 or TRBD2 may fit D (5 bases each). The CDR3 totals 17 residues. The germline V gene encodes CDR1 SGHDT and CDR2 YYEEEE. V lost 0 bases and J 5 bases, leaving 20 bases between the germline ends. The CDR3 DNA sequence: TGTGCCAGCAGCTTGGTCCGGGGACGAGGCTGGGAGGAGACCCAGTACTTC. Its translation is CASSLVRGRGWEETQYF. Full variable domain (missing parts from reference TRBV5-6 and TRBJ2-5): DAGVTQSPTHLIKTRGQQVTLRCSPKSGHDTVSWYQQALGQGPQFIFQYYEEEERQRGNFPDRFSGHQFPNYSSELNVNALLLGDSALYLCASSLVRGRGWEETQYFGPGTRLLVL.

This chain connects TRBV7-9 to TRBJ2-2; either TRBD1 or TRBD2 may supply D (6 bases each). The CDR3 contains 12 residues. Trimming removed 10 bases from V and 6 bases from J, with 12 bases in between. Germline V lookup: CDR1 SEHNR, CDR2 FQNEAQ (reference sequence). The CDR3 loop reads CATMEGAGELFF. The CDR3 region has the DNA TGTGCCACGATGGAGGGGGCCGGGGAGCTGTTTTTT.

The chain is built from TRBV10-1 and TRBJ2-1; possibly TRBD2 for D (6 bases). Germline loops: CDR1 WNHNN, CDR2 SYGVQD (reference sequence). V gave up 1 base and J gave up 6 bases, with 10 bases separating them. There are 14 residues in the CDR3. CDR3 bases: TGCGCCAGCAGTGAGTTGGGGACTCTCAATGAGCAGTTCTTC. Translation: CASSELGTLNEQFF.